This TCR beta chain originates from a study of shared T cell receptors in the human thymus. V lost 2 bases to trimming and J lost 8 bases, with 27 bases between them. Germline lookup yields CDR1 MNHNS and CDR2 SASEGT. The CDR3 is 18 amino acids. TCRdb's table, derived via immunoSEQ multiplex PCR, lists solely in-frame clones and lacks some. Seen here are approximately 760,000 clones, 70% to 90% observed once, and the top ten hold roughly 0.01%. On this clone itself: This is likely a read error, given that the CDR3 carries no conserved phenylalanine or tryptophan at its end.

This sample also appeared in a second study, on human thymus T cells. In that study: Donor material was obtained from healthy Finnish infants undergoing corrective surgery for congenital heart defects. Resections were taken during corrective heart surgery, and the thymus tissue came from these.

Material for sequencing was thymocytes. The chain has TRBV6-1 and TRBJ1-2, with D possibly being TRBD1 (5 bases). This clonotype originated in a girl under two years old with a congenital heart defect. The CDR3 coding sequence is TGTGCCAGCAGTGAACAATTTGGCAGGGCCATCGGGAGGGAGGGCTACACCTCC. This encodes CASSEQFGRAIGREGYTS.